This T cell receptor (beta chain) was retrieved from a study of blood T cell repertoires in COVID-19. Patients at the Seattle site were enrolled during active infection and followed longitudinally. The V and J ends lost 5 bases and 7 bases, in that order; junction bases with no gene match: 10. Per germline, CDR1 LNHDA and CDR2 SQIVND (reference sequence). This CDR3 has 16 residues. Here immunoSEQ multiplex PCR was the method, and the copy in TCRdb shows in-frame clones only, minus some. The data contain about 95,000 clones, roughly nine tenths of them seen just once; the ten biggest clones take up 4.5% to 5.5%.

The chain links TRBV19 to TRBJ2-3; 12 bases agree with TRBD2. The sample taken for sequencing was peripheral blood. The TCR originated in a man in his sixties with COVID-19, enrolled during active disease. The DNA of the CDR3 is TGTGCCAGTAGTCCCCGGACTAGCGGGGAAGTAAATACGCAGTATTTT. As protein: CASSPRTSGEVNTQYF.